The 24 T cell receptor beta chains below come from one sample, sequenced in a study of blood T cells in healthy people across ages. Using a J-beta primer mix together with a sample-barcoded 5' primer, a second PCR was run for 7 to 11 cycles. TCRdb used MiXCR to reprocess the 5' RACE reads, holding one entry per CDR3 protein. The repertoire has 850,000 to 1,100,000 distinct CDR3 sequences, about two fifths of them found once; the top ten carry 10% to 15%. The sequenced material came from blood. The receptor set was obtained from a man in his late teens or twenties in good health.

V is TRBV29-1 and J is TRBJ1-3, with D unresolved. CDR1 is SQVTM, CDR2 ANQGSEA, per germline. This CDR3 is 14 amino acids long. V was pared by 4 bases and J by 4 bases, with 14 bases between. The CDR3 nucleotides are TGCAGCGTTGGGGCAGACAACTACGGAAACACCATATATTTT. Translation: CSVGADNYGNTIYF.

This chain connects TRBV6-7 to TRBJ2-7; D is undetermined. TRBV6-7 is flagged as an ORF with uncertain function. There are 14 residues in the CDR3. Trimming cost V 11 bases and J 2 bases, with 19 bases left between them. The chain's CDR3 is CAGRPHQTAYEQYF. CDR3 in DNA: TGTGCCGGCCGCCCCCACCAAACAGCCTACGAGCAGTACTTC.

The J gene is TRBJ1-1, the V gene TRBV7-9; D might be TRBD1 (6 bases). Germline V gene sequence: CDR1 SEHNR, CDR2 FQNEAQ (reference sequence). Trimming pared 5 bases from V and 10 bases from J, leaving 20 bases between. CDR3 length: 14 residues. CDR3 DNA sequence: TGTGCCAGCAGCCCAACAGGGAGGGGGATTGGAGCTTTCTTT. It encodes CASSPTGRGIGAFF.

CDR3 residues: CASSLGQATFF. In DNA, the CDR3 is TGTGCCAGCAGTCTTGGACAGGCGACTTTCTTT. V gene TRBV12-3 or TRBV12-4 combines with J gene TRBJ1-1, with TRBD1 matching 7 bases. Trimming removed 5 bases from V and 12 bases from J; junction bases left unmatched: 6. The CDR3 sequence is 11 residues long.

The sample holds one count of this clonotype. The chain is built from TRBV4-3 and TRBJ2-7, with D possibly being TRBD1 (6 bases). The CDR3 contains 15 residues. Germline V gene sequence: CDR1 LGHNA, CDR2 YSLEER. Trimming left V 1 base short and J 3 bases short, with 13 bases between. CDR3 loop: CASSQAQGKGYEQYF. CDR3 coding DNA: TGCGCCAGCAGCCAAGCTCAGGGGAAAGGCTACGAGCAGTACTTC.

This clonotype was recorded a few times. The V and J genes are TRBV7-9 and TRBJ2-3; D tentatively fits TRBD1 or TRBD2 (5 bases each). The V and J ends lost 4 bases and 3 bases respectively, with 23 bases between them. CDR1 SEHNR and CDR2 FQNEAQ come from the germline V gene (reference sequence). This CDR3 is 18 amino acids long. CDR3 sequence: CASSSRPGPLEGTDTQYF. The CDR3 nucleotides read TGTGCCAGCAGCTCACGGCCGGGACCCCTAGAGGGTACAGATACGCAGTATTTT.

The V and J genes are TRBV20-1 and TRBJ1-2; TRBD1 agrees at 8 bases. Trimming took 1 base from V and 5 from J; bases not matched to a gene: 3. CDR1 is DFQATT, CDR2 SNEGSKA, per germline (reference sequence). CDR3 size: 13 residues. The CDR3 region has the DNA TGCAGTGCTAGAGGCCAGGGGGCTTATGGCTACACCTTC. This codes for CSARGQGAYGYTF.

This chain connects TRBV5-6 to TRBJ2-1; D gene unclear. Trimming took 0 bases from V and 6 from J, leaving 13 bases between them. Germline assignment: CDR1 SGHDT and CDR2 YYEEEE. There are 15 residues in the CDR3. This CDR3 is CASSLANGIGNEQFF. The CDR3 DNA reads as TGTGCCAGCAGCTTGGCCAACGGTATTGGCAATGAGCAGTTCTTC.

CDR3 DNA: TGTGCCAGCAGCCCTGGGATCAATCTACGGGATGGCTACACCTTC. Protein: CASSPGINLRDGYTF. The chain uses TRBV9 and TRBJ1-2; D not resolved. Germline V gene sequence: CDR1 SGDLS, CDR2 YYNGEE. The V end lost 4 bases, the J end lost 6 bases, and 19 bases lay between the germline ends. The CDR3 loop spans 15 amino acids.

V is TRBV7-3 and J is TRBJ2-1; D gene unclear. V lost 2 bases and J lost 0, with 11 bases in between. The CDR3 is 16 residues long. CDR1 and CDR2 (germline): SGHTA, FQGTGA. The CDR3 is CASSLFGRSSYNEQFF. The CDR3 DNA is TGTGCCAGCAGCTTATTTGGTAGAAGCTCCTACAATGAGCAGTTCTTC.

Regarding this clonotype: A junction end diverges from the germline sequence, so it may reflect a read error. This sequence joins TRBV12-5 and TRBJ1-1; D is undetermined. Looked up from germline, CDR1 is LGHNT and CDR2 is FRNRAP. The CDR3 runs 13 residues. The CDR3, as DNA: TGTGCTAGTGGAACGGCGGGATACACTGAAGCTTTTTTT. Protein sequence: CASGTAGYTEAFF.

The chain is built from TRBV20-1 and TRBJ1-5, with TRBD1 identical over 8 bases. CDR1 is DFQATT and CDR2 is SNEGSKA in the germline V gene (reference sequence). The CDR3 spans 14 residues. V dropped 5 bases and J dropped 2; count of bases not matched to a gene: 5. The CDR3 here is CSAPGGAGNQPQHF. CDR3 nucleotides: TGCAGTGCTCCAGGGGGCGCCGGCAATCAGCCCCAGCATTTT.

The chain employs TRBV4-3 and TRBJ1-4; perhaps TRBD1 as D (6 bases). V lost 1 base and J 13 bases, leaving 22 bases between the germline ends. Germline V CDR1 and CDR2: LGHNA, YSLEER. The CDR3 extends over 16 amino acids. This chain's CDR3 is CASSQAYGTPTGGLFF. CDR3 in DNA: TGCGCCAGCAGCCAAGCGTACGGGACACCAACTGGTGGACTGTTTTTT.

The rearrangement joins TRBV12-5 to TRBJ1-1; D unclear. The germline CDR1 and CDR2 sequences are LGHNT and FRNRAP. Deletions cut 2 bases from V and 3 bases from J, with 13 bases between. The CDR3 has 15 amino acids. The CDR3, as DNA: TGTGCTAGTGGTTTGCCAGAGGGCCGTTACACTGAAGCTTTCTTT. It yields the protein CASGLPEGRYTEAFF.

The sample holds a few counts of this clonotype. The V gene is TRBV20-1, the J gene TRBJ2-1; 7 nucleotides agree with TRBD2. The CDR3 runs to 16 residues. The germline V gene has CDR1 DFQATT and CDR2 SNEGSKA (reference sequence). With V trimmed by 0 bases and J by 2 bases, 7 bases remained unmatched. The CDR3 region is CSARDSAGNTYNEQFF. The CDR3 DNA reads TGCAGTGCTAGAGATTCAGCGGGGAATACCTACAATGAGCAGTTCTTC.

The chain employs TRBV18 and TRBJ2-7; TRBD1 matches 9 bases. Per germline, CDR1 KGHSH and CDR2 LQKENI. V lost 6 bases, J lost 7 bases, and 13 bases stayed unmatched. CDR3 length: 15 amino acids. Here the CDR3 reads CASSRDRDEYNEQYF. The CDR3 DNA reads as TGTGCCAGCTCCCGGGACAGGGACGAATACAATGAGCAGTACTTC.

V usage is TRBV30 and J usage is TRBJ2-7; 10 nucleotides agree with TRBD2. The trim removed 3 bases at V and 7 bases at J, leaving 15 bases unmatched. The germline V gene has CDR1 GTSNPN and CDR2 SVGIG (reference sequence). CDR3 length equals 16 residues. The CDR3 nucleotides read TGTGCCTGGAGGGAACACGGACTAGCGGAAAACAATGAGCAGTACTTC. This sequence encodes CAWREHGLAENNEQYF.

This clonotype has just a few counts. This chain links TRBV5-6 with TRBJ2-3, with D uncertain. There are 15 residues in the CDR3. Germline V gives CDR1 SGHDT, CDR2 YYEEEE. The V end lost 1 base, the J end lost 0 bases, and 9 bases lay between the germline ends. CDR3 DNA: TGTGCCAGCAGCTTGCTAGGTCCTAGCACAGATACGCAGTATTTT. This gives the protein CASSLLGPSTDTQYF.

Concerning this clonotype: The junction and the germline gene differ at one end; a read error may be behind it. This chain joins TRBV7-6 and TRBJ2-1; 8 bases agree with TRBD1. Germline CDR1 SGHVS, CDR2 FNYEAQ. The CDR3 extends over 17 amino acids. The CDR3 sequence is CASSLTSQGASCNEQFF. The CDR3 DNA reads as TGTGCCAGCAGCCTTACGAGTCAGGGGGCTTCCTGCAATGAGCAGTTCTTC.

For this clonotype: A read error may be the cause here, since a much bigger clone is one base away. The chain joins TRBV12-3 or TRBV12-4 to TRBJ1-1; D perhaps matches TRBD1 (5 bases). The CDR3 sequence is 14 residues long. Trimming took 8 bases from V and 1 from J, leaving 14 bases between them. The DNA for the CDR3 is TGTGCCAGCTGCCTGGACGGGACGAACACTGAAGCTTTCTTT. Residues: CASCLDGTNTEAFF.

This clonotype was seen more than once but under ten times. The J gene is TRBJ2-3, the V gene TRBV5-1, with TRBD2 identical over 7 bases. Trimming at V came to 3 bases and at J to 4 bases, leaving 5 bases not matched to a gene. The length of the CDR3 is 14 residues. Germline lookup yields CDR1 SGHRS and CDR2 YFSETQ. The CDR3 sequence is CASSSSGVPDTQYF. CDR3 DNA: TGCGCCAGCAGCTCAAGCGGGGTTCCAGATACGCAGTATTTT.

This sequence joins TRBV6-1 and TRBJ2-7; TRBD2 matches 11 bases. Trimming cost V 7 bases and J 2 bases; bases outside gene matches: 4. Germline CDR1 is MNHNS and CDR2 is SASEGT. CDR3 size: 14 residues. The CDR3 loop is CASTGGLAAYEQYF. The DNA for the CDR3 is TGTGCCAGCACCGGGGGACTAGCGGCCTACGAGCAGTACTTC.

This clonotype occurred many times. The gene calls are TRBV20-1 and TRBJ1-2, with D possibly matching TRBD1 (6 bases). Trimming cost V 6 bases and J 7 bases, with 21 bases left between them. CDR1 and CDR2 from the germline V gene are DFQATT and SNEGSKA (reference sequence). CDR3 length: 14 residues. The CDR3 is CSAMDTGTTSGYTF. The DNA for the CDR3 is TGCAGTGCCATGGATACCGGGACAACAAGTGGCTACACCTTC.

In its sample, this clonotype was seen a few times. V gene TRBV20-1 combines with J gene TRBJ1-6, with D possibly matching TRBD1 (5 bases). The germline V gene encodes CDR1 DFQATT and CDR2 SNEGSKA (reference sequence). V lost 1 base to trimming and J lost 7 bases, with 8 bases between them. The CDR3 extends over 13 amino acids. The CDR3 sequence: CSARVSGNSPLHF. The CDR3 nucleotides read TGCAGTGCTAGAGTGTCAGGGAATTCACCCCTCCACTTT.